This T cell receptor beta chain originates from a study of OX40 agonist ivuxolimab in advanced cancers. Study-wide context: Ivuxolimab was a fully human IgG2 agonistic monoclonal antibody targeting the costimulatory receptor OX40 (CD134). Intravenous ivuxolimab was administered to patients every 2 weeks at six dose levels: 0.01, 0.1, 0.3, 1.5, 3 and 10 mg/kg. Among the approximately 50 dose-escalation patients, about 20 had hepatocellular carcinoma, approximately 15 melanoma, 9 renal cell carcinoma and 9 head and neck cancer. A male proportion of 70% to 90% and a mean age of roughly 58 years, ranging from 23 to 79, were recorded for the dose-escalation cohort. Patients were allowed to have had prior anti-PD-1, anti-PD-L1 or anti-CTLA-4 therapy, and around 37% of the dose-escalation patients had previously received checkpoint inhibitors. Partial responses occurred in three dose-escalation patients: two with cutaneous melanoma and one with hepatocellular carcinoma. The point of sequencing TCRbeta in the periphery was to test whether ivuxolimab changed TCR sequence diversity and drove clonal T-cell expansion. The paper describes the monotherapy dose-escalation part (N of about 52 patients) of the phase I trial of ivuxolimab. The investigation overall reported the following: At doses from 0.1 to 3.0 mg/kg, clonal expansion was seen in both CD4+ and CD8+ blood T cells between baseline and week 6. Low levels of normalized T-cell clonal expansion were also seen in some patients who did not respond. After ivuxolimab, more expanded clones were found on average in CD8+ T cells than in CD4+ T cells. In the 0.1-3.0 mg/kg groups, partial responders had among the lowest normalized peripheral clonal expansion, particularly in CD8+ T cells. The antigen specificity of the peripheral T cells that underwent clonal expansion was not determined.

From cysteine to phenylalanine, the CDR3 is 16 amino acids long. Only CDR3 DNA remains: 48 bases, in frame from the first base. From a lookup of the germline V gene, CDR1 and CDR2 are SGDLS and YYNGEE. V trim: 3 bases; J trim: 4 bases; unmatched bases: 7. With regard to this clone: Its antigen is not yet known. One base away there is no much larger clone; base qualities are not given.

The trial excluded patients who had a history of autoimmune disease or who were on systemic immunosuppression. Peripheral blood for TCR sequencing was collected from all dose cohorts at baseline, on cycle 4 day 1, and on cycle 7 day 1. The samples were taken from a phase I, first-in-human, multicenter, open-label dose-escalation trial of ivuxolimab. Adults with locally advanced or metastatic melanoma, renal cell carcinoma, hepatocellular carcinoma or head and neck squamous cell carcinoma were enrolled in the trial. Before TCR sequencing, CD4+ T cells and CD8+ T cells from peripheral blood were sorted into separate populations. For sequencing of the TCRbeta CDR3 region, genomic DNA was extracted from the sorted cells. TCRbeta CDR3 regions were sequenced using the immunoSEQ Assay. TCRdb obtained this table from immuneACCESS and retained in-frame rearrangements with V and J assigned. These tables miss some clones; where compared with another copy, unresolved V genes account for less than half of the shortfall, and the remainder is unexplained. This sample is represented by tens of thousands of clones; approximately 83% of them were singletons. The ten largest clones represent roughly 23% of the sample.

The receptor's source is an adult with an advanced solid tumor such as melanoma, head and neck, liver or kidney cancer. Sequenced here: CD4+ or CD8+ T cells sorted from blood, sampled in a trial of the OX40 agonist ivuxolimab. The sequence links TRBV9 to TRBJ1-2; 12 central bases correspond to TRBD1. Here is the DNA: TGTGCCAGCAGCGGACGGGACAGGGGGCATGGCTATGGCTACACCTTC. Protein translation: CASSGRDRGHGYGYTF.